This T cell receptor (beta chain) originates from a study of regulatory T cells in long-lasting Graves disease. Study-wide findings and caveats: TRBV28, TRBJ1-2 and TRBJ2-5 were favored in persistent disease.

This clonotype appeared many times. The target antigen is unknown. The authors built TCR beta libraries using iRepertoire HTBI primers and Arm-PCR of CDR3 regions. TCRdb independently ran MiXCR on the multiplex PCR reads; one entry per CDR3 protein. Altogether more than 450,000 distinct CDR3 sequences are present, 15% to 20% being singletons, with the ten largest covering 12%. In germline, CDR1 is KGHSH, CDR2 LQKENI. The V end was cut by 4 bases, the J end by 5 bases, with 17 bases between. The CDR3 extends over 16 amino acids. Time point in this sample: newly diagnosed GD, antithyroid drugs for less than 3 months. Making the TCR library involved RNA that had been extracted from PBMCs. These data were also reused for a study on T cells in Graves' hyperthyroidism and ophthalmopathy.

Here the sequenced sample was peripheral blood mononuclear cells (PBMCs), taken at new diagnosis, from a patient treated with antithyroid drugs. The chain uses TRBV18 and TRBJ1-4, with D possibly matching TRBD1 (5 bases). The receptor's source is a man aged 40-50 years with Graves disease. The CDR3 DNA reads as TGTGCCAGCTCACTACAACCGGGACGGGAAAATGAAAAACTGTTTTTT. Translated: CASSLQPGRENEKLFF.